The clone carrying this TCR beta chain was recorded many times. RNA transcripts provided the source from which TCR beta CDR3 regions were amplified. When the TCR CDR3 underwent first-round RT-PCR, the HTBI primer set was used. One entry per CDR3 protein, called by TCRdb with MiXCR from the multiplex PCR reads. The sample yields nearly 250,000 distinct CDR3 sequences, around 26% seen once. This specimen belongs to a study of T cells in Graves' hyperthyroidism and ophthalmopathy. Study-wide background: Initial diagnosis, before any treatment, was when peripheral blood was collected.

Uncontrolled infection, other autoimmune disease, pregnancy or lactation disqualified patients from enrolment. The authors obtained PBMCs from roughly 9.7 ml of fresh peripheral blood. Trimming took off 4 bases at V and 2 bases at J, with 11 bases between the two ends. Germline CDR1 MNHNS, CDR2 SASEGT. CDR3 size: 14 residues. This chain links TRBV6-1 with TRBJ1-1; no clear D gene. The receptor's source is a middle-aged woman with Graves' ophthalmopathy. The source material was blood. As DNA, the CDR3 is TGTGCCAGCAGTGTGTCCGGCGGAAACACTGAAGCTTTCTTT. This gives the protein CASSVSGGNTEAFF.